The 32 T cell receptor beta chains reported below all come from one sample, sequenced in a study of cytomegalovirus exposure and HLA in healthy donors. In the PCR, 60 Vbeta and 13 Jbeta primers were used. Libraries were prepared by immunoSEQ multiplex PCR; TCRdb keeps only in-frame clonotypes and omits some of them. The sample yields roughly 110,000 clones, 75% to 80% seen once. Sequencing was performed on PBMCs. The receptors derive from a woman aged 40 to 50 in good health and CMV-seropositive.

This rearrangement joins TRBV27 to TRBJ2-7, with 7 positions matching TRBD1. Germline-derived CDR1 and CDR2 are MNHEY and SMNVEV (reference sequence). V lost 8 bases, J lost 0 bases, and 4 bases stayed unmatched. The CDR3 is made up of 13 amino acids. The CDR3 protein is CASRRTGSYEQYF. CDR3 nucleotide sequence: TGTGCCAGCCGAAGGACAGGCTCCTACGAGCAGTACTTC.

The chain is built from TRBV6-1 and TRBJ1-1; weak D call: TRBD1 (6 bases). Germline V lookup: CDR1 MNHNS, CDR2 SASEGT. Trimming took 4 bases from V and 3 from J, leaving 9 bases between them. The CDR3 contains 13 residues. The CDR3 sequence is CASSANRDTEAFF. The CDR3 nucleotides are TGTGCCAGCAGTGCCAACAGGGACACTGAAGCTTTCTTT.

The chain is built from TRBV19 and TRBJ1-1; TRBD1 matches at 10 bases. The J segment lost 10 bases and the V segment lost 5 bases, leaving 7 bases of the junction unmatched. Looked up from germline, CDR1 is LNHDA and CDR2 is SQIVND (reference sequence). The CDR3 length is 13 residues. The CDR3 spells CASSGDRGLGAFF. The CDR3, as DNA: TGTGCCAGTAGTGGGGACAGGGGTTTGGGAGCTTTCTTT.

This chain joins TRBV11-2 and TRBJ2-6; no reliable D call. Germline V gives CDR1 SGHAT, CDR2 FQNNGV. V lost 6 bases to trimming and J lost 7 bases, with 10 bases between them. The CDR3 extends over 13 amino acids. The CDR3 loop is CASRGDGANVLTF. CDR3 nucleotide sequence: TGTGCCAGCAGAGGAGACGGCGCCAACGTCCTGACTTTC. Drawing the rest from reference TRBV11-2 and TRBJ2-6, the complete variable domain is EAGVAQSPRYKIIEKRQSVAFWCNPISGHATLYWYQQILGQGPKLLIQFQNNGVVDDSQLPKDRFSAERLKGVDSTLKIQPAKLEDSAVYLCASRGDGANVLTFGAGSRLTVL.

The chain links TRBV30 to TRBJ1-4; D remains ambiguous. The CDR3 runs 11 residues. The germline V gene encodes CDR1 GTSNPN and CDR2 SVGIG (reference sequence). Trimming removed 8 bases from V and 3 bases from J, with 7 bases in between. The CDR3 sequence: CARGANEKLFF. CDR3 coding DNA: TGTGCCCGCGGGGCTAATGAAAAACTGTTTTTT.

The chain couples TRBV19 to TRBJ1-1, with D uncertain. V shed 0 bases and J shed 4 bases, with 6 bases lying between them. The CDR3 spans 13 residues. Germline V gene data show CDR1 as LNHDA and CDR2 as SQIVND (reference sequence). The CDR3 region is CASSIEGSTEAFF. In DNA form, the CDR3 reads TGTGCCAGTAGTATAGAAGGGAGCACTGAAGCTTTCTTT.

This chain uses TRBV7-7 with TRBJ1-3; no definite D call. V was clipped by 1 base and J by 4 bases, with 5 bases between them. The CDR3 is 13 amino acids. Per germline, CDR1 SSHAT and CDR2 FNYEAQ (reference sequence). DNA for the CDR3: TGTGCCAGCAGCTTAGGAGGGGGAAACACCATATATTTT. Protein: CASSLGGGNTIYF. The variable domain in full, completed from reference TRBV7-7 and TRBJ1-3, reads GAGVSQSPRYKVTKRGQDVTLRCDPISSHATLYWYQQALGQGPEFLTYFNYEAQPDKSGLPSDRFSAERPEGSISTLTIQRTEQRDSAMYRCASSLGGGNTIYFGEGSWLTVV.

This chain uses TRBV6-1 with TRBJ1-2; 9 bases are shared with TRBD1. The CDR3 extends over 14 amino acids. V dropped 6 bases and J dropped 7; count of bases not matched to a gene: 9. The germline V gene has CDR1 MNHNS and CDR2 SASEGT. The DNA of the CDR3 is TGTGCCAGCAGGCCCTGGGGGACAGGGATTGGCTACACCTTC. Protein product: CASRPWGTGIGYTF.

This rearrangement joins TRBV6-4 to TRBJ2-1; TRBD2 might be the D (5 bases). The CDR3 is 15 amino acids. The ends were cut back, 0 bases at V and 1 base at J, with 7 bases in the middle. Per the germline V gene, CDR1 is MRHNA and CDR2 is SNTAGT. CDR3 sequence: CASSDSEASYNEQFF. The CDR3 DNA reads TGTGCCAGCAGTGACTCGGAGGCGTCCTACAATGAGCAGTTCTTC.

This sequence joins TRBV5-1 and TRBJ2-2; perhaps TRBD1 as D (6 bases). The ends were cut back, 2 bases at V and 2 bases at J, with 10 bases in the middle. Per the germline V gene, CDR1 is SGHRS and CDR2 is YFSETQ. The CDR3 is 15 residues long. The CDR3 region has the DNA TGCGCCAGCAGCTTCGGACAGACCAACACCGGGGAGCTGTTTTTT. Protein sequence: CASSFGQTNTGELFF.

This clone was picked up one time. The chain couples TRBV29-1 to TRBJ2-7, with D possibly being TRBD1 (6 bases). This CDR3 is built from 13 residues. V shed 2 bases and J shed 3 bases, with 11 bases lying between them. Germline loops: CDR1 SQVTM, CDR2 ANQGSEA. The DNA for the CDR3 is TGCAGCGTTGAAAGGGACACGAGCTACGAGCAGTACTTC. Its translation is CSVERDTSYEQYF.

The DNA of the CDR3 is TGTGCCAGCAGCCCCTGGGCGGACAGGCTATACTCTGGGGCCAACGTCCTGACTTTC. This translates into CASSPWADRLYSGANVLTF. The J gene is TRBJ2-6, the V gene TRBV7-2; 7 positions match TRBD1. This CDR3 has 19 residues. Germline V lookup: CDR1 SGHTA, CDR2 FQGNSA. After removal of 5 bases from V and 0 bases from J, the junction contained 13 bases not matched to a gene.

V usage is TRBV4-1 and J usage is TRBJ1-2; a possible D gene is TRBD1 (5 bases). Trimming removed 0 bases at V and 7 bases at J, with 18 bases between. The CDR3 sequence is 16 residues long. The germline V gene has CDR1 MGHRA and CDR2 YSYEKL. CDR3 loop: CASSQDSVLGPFGYTF. In DNA form, the CDR3 reads TGCGCCAGCAGCCAAGATTCGGTCTTGGGGCCCTTTGGCTACACCTTC.

The genes are TRBV11-2 and TRBJ1-4; D is uncertain. The V end was cut by 4 bases, the J end by 8 bases, with 8 bases between. CDR1 SGHAT and CDR2 FQNNGV come from the germline V gene. CDR3 size: 12 residues. CDR3 region: CASSSRREKLFF. CDR3 DNA: TGTGCCAGCAGCTCAAGGAGGGAAAAACTGTTTTTT.

The V and J genes are TRBV19 and TRBJ2-2, with a weak D call TRBD2 (7 bases). CDR3 length: 14 residues. Trimming stripped 5 bases from V and 6 bases from J, with 13 bases between. CDR1 and CDR2 from the germline V gene are LNHDA and SQIVND (reference sequence). In nucleotides, the CDR3 is TGTGCCAGTAGTTGGGGGGGGCGAGCCGGGGAGCTGTTTTTT. Protein sequence: CASSWGGRAGELFF.

The V gene is TRBV5-1, the J gene TRBJ1-1; D unresolved. The CDR3 loop spans 13 amino acids. V was pared by 3 bases and J by 5 bases, with 11 bases between. Germline CDR1 and CDR2: SGHRS and YFSETQ. This CDR3 is CASSSPSGTEAFF. DNA for the CDR3: TGCGCCAGCAGCTCCCCTTCGGGGACTGAAGCTTTCTTT.

A note on this clone: Its ends do not fully match the called genes, so a read error is possible. This chain connects TRBV7-9 to TRBJ2-5; unclear D gene. Germline values: CDR1 SEHNR, CDR2 FQNEAQ (reference sequence). There are 11 residues in the CDR3. The CDR3 DNA reads as TGTGCCAGCAGCTTAAATTATGAGCCGAACTTC. Translated, it gives CASSLNYEPNF.

The chain carries TRBV7-9 and TRBJ2-1; weak D call: TRBD2 (6 bases). The CDR3 length is 15 residues. Per the germline V gene, CDR1 is SEHNR and CDR2 is FQNEAQ (reference sequence). The germline V and J ends were trimmed by 10 bases and 6 bases, with 22 bases remaining between them. CDR3: CATPRGTARINEQFF. The CDR3 region has the DNA TGTGCCACCCCCCGTGGGACTGCCAGGATCAATGAGCAGTTCTTC.

The chain combines TRBV30 with TRBJ1-1; a weak D match, TRBD1 (5 bases). CDR1 and CDR2 from the germline V gene are GTSNPN and SVGIG (reference sequence). Trimming took off 8 bases at V and 1 base at J, with 17 bases between the two ends. This CDR3 spans 14 amino acids. The CDR3 protein is CATETVRWNTEAFF. The DNA for the CDR3 is TGTGCCACCGAGACAGTAAGGTGGAACACTGAAGCTTTCTTT.

The rearrangement joins TRBV7-2 to TRBJ1-4; 7 bases are a match to TRBD1. The germline gives CDR1 SGHTA, CDR2 FQGNSA. This CDR3 has 15 residues. The J segment lost 8 bases and the V segment lost 4 bases, leaving 10 bases of the junction unmatched. As DNA, the CDR3 is TGTGCCAGCAGCTGGAGGACAGGACGTCAGGAAAAACTGTTTTTT. Amino acids: CASSWRTGRQEKLFF.

J is TRBJ2-6 and V is TRBV28; D may be TRBD2 (5 bases). The CDR3 totals 14 residues. Trimming removed 6 bases at V and 1 base at J, with 7 bases between. Looked up from germline, CDR1 is MDHEN and CDR2 is SYDVKM. In nucleotides, the CDR3 is TGTGCCAGCAGGGACTGGTCTGGGGCCAACGTCCTGACTTTC. This encodes CASRDWSGANVLTF.

V and J are TRBV6-1 and TRBJ2-3; D ambiguous. Germline CDR1 MNHNS, CDR2 SASEGT. V was shortened by 4 bases and J by 1 base, with 12 bases between the two germline ends. CDR3 length equals 15 residues. CDR3 sequence reads: CASSAGRTGTDTQYF. For the CDR3, the DNA is TGTGCCAGCAGTGCTGGGCGAACGGGCACAGATACGCAGTATTTT.

CDR3 residues: CASKPGSGNQPQHF. CDR3 nucleotides: TGTGCCAGTAAGCCCGGGTCCGGCAATCAGCCCCAGCATTTT. The chain combines TRBV6-5 with TRBJ1-5; no firm D call. CDR3 length equals 14 residues. Germline loops: CDR1 MNHEY, CDR2 SVGAGI. The V gene lost 9 bases and the J gene lost 2 bases, with 14 bases spanning the gap.

V is TRBV25-1 and J is TRBJ2-5; TRBD2 matches at 9 bases. The germline V gene encodes CDR1 MGHDK and CDR2 SYGVNS. The V segment lost 1 base and the J segment 5 bases; nucleotides outside the gene matches: 8. The CDR3 sequence is 16 residues long. The CDR3 here is CASSELGGGAGETQYF. CDR3 nucleotide sequence: TGTGCCAGCAGTGAATTAGGCGGGGGGGCTGGGGAGACCCAGTACTTC.

V gene TRBV10-3 combines with J gene TRBJ1-2; possible D gene TRBD1, 5 bases. CDR3 length: 14 residues. Germline V gene sequence: CDR1 ENHRY, CDR2 SYGVKD. Trimming pared 2 bases from V and 7 bases from J, leaving 14 bases between. CDR3 in DNA: TGTGCCATCAGTGAGACACAGACGGGGGTTGGCTACACCTTC. Protein sequence: CAISETQTGVGYTF.

This chain uses TRBV7-2 with TRBJ1-5; no definite D call. The CDR3 runs 15 residues. Looked up from germline, CDR1 is SGHTA and CDR2 is FQGNSA. Trimming took off 5 bases at V and 0 bases at J, with 11 bases between the two ends. This CDR3 reads CASSAEYHSNQPQHF. CDR3 nucleotide sequence: TGTGCCAGCAGCGCGGAGTACCATAGCAATCAGCCCCAGCATTTT. Full variable domain (outside the CDR3, taken from reference TRBV7-2 and TRBJ1-5): GAGVSQSPSNKVTEKGKDVELRCDPISGHTALYWYRQSLGQGLEFLIYFQGNSAPDKSGLPSDRFSAERTGGSVSTLTIQRTQQEDSAVYLCASSAEYHSNQPQHFGDGTRLSIL.

The J gene is TRBJ2-7, the V gene TRBV10-2, with 12 positions matching TRBD2. The CDR3 loop spans 17 amino acids. V shed 6 bases and J 6 bases; nucleotides not matched to a gene: 15. Germline lookup yields CDR1 WSHSY and CDR2 SAAADI. This CDR3 reads CASRETSGGTHKTEQYF. The DNA for the CDR3 is TGCGCCAGCAGGGAAACTAGCGGGGGGACCCACAAGACCGAGCAGTACTTC.

This chain uses TRBV7-2 with TRBJ2-5; 11 bases align to TRBD2. V lost 4 bases, J lost 4 bases, and 5 bases stayed unmatched. The length of the CDR3 is 15 residues. Germline assignment: CDR1 SGHTA and CDR2 FQGNSA. The CDR3 bases are TGTGCCAGCAGCTACCCAGGGACTAGCGGAGAGACCCAGTACTTC. It specifies CASSYPGTSGETQYF.

V is TRBV12-5 and J is TRBJ2-1; 14 bases line up with TRBD2. This CDR3 has 15 amino acids. Germline CDR1 is LGHNT and CDR2 is FRNRAP. V was pared by 1 base and J by 8 bases, with 1 base of the junction left unmatched. CDR3 sequence (DNA): TGTGCTAGTGGTTTGGGACTAGCGGGGGGGGATGAGCAGTTCTTC. Protein: CASGLGLAGGDEQFF.

The chain links TRBV13 to TRBJ2-7; 7 bases map to TRBD1. The CDR3 consists of 15 residues. Trimming took 5 bases from V and 0 from J; bases not matched to a gene: 7. The germline V gene encodes CDR1 PRHDT and CDR2 FYEKMQ (reference sequence). CDR3 coding DNA: TGTGCCAGCAGCCGCAGACAGGGAATCTCCTACGAGCAGTACTTC. As protein: CASSRRQGISYEQYF.

This chain uses TRBV7-9 with TRBJ2-5; TRBD1 might be the D (6 bases). Trimming stripped 1 base from V and 1 base from J, with 10 bases between. This CDR3 is built from 15 residues. Germline-derived CDR1 and CDR2 are SEHNR and FQNEAQ (reference sequence). The CDR3 bases are TGTGCCAGCAGCTTAGTTCGGACAGTCCAAGAGACCCAGTACTTC. Translating gives CASSLVRTVQETQYF.

Regarding this clone: The germline gene is not matched at one end of the junction; a read error may be the cause. This chain connects TRBV7-7 to TRBJ2-5, with 9 bases lining up with TRBD2. Germline-derived CDR1 and CDR2 are SSHAT and FNYEAQ (reference sequence). The CDR3 is 15 amino acids. The CDR3 bases are TGTGCTAGCAGCTTAGGGCTAGCGGGGCAAGAGACCCAGTACTTC. As protein: CASSLGLAGQETQYF.